These 14 T cell receptor beta chains came from one sample sequenced in a study of PD-1 blockade in classical Hodgkin lymphoma. The assay was immunoSEQ multiplex PCR, and TCRdb's table has in-frame clones only and misses some. The sample holds 25,000 to 30,000 clones, approximately 88% seen once. Time point of the sample: newly diagnosed, previously untreated cHL patient sample. Researchers report purifying CD4+ T cells from thawed PBMCs by magnetic negative selection. The sample comprised CD4+ T cells from blood. The source is a human donor with classical Hodgkin lymphoma.

This chain joins TRBV2 and TRBJ2-1; D is possibly TRBD1 (5 bases). The CDR3 totals 14 residues. Germline V gives CDR1 SNHLY, CDR2 FYNNEI. Between the trimmed V and J ends, which lost 4 bases and 6 bases, there was a span of 13 bases. The DNA for the CDR3 is TGTGCCAGCAGTGTTGGTGTGCAGGGCAATGAGCAGTTCTTC. Translated: CASSVGVQGNEQFF.

The V and J genes are TRBV10-3 and TRBJ1-2, with unresolved D. From germline, CDR1 is ENHRY and CDR2 SYGVKD. Trimming took 4 bases from V and 2 from J, leaving 26 bases between them. The CDR3 extends over 19 amino acids. The CDR3 bases are TGTGCCATCAGTGCCCTACCCCCCGGGGAACAGTCTTTAAACTATGGCTACACCTTC. It yields the protein CAISALPPGEQSLNYGYTF.

The chain recombines TRBV4-3 with TRBJ2-7, with 9 bases lining up with TRBD1. Germline CDR1 is LGHNA and CDR2 is YSLEER. This CDR3 has 16 amino acids. The V gene end was trimmed by 2 bases and the J gene end by 2 bases; junction bases not matched to a gene: 7. CDR3 region: CASSQISGTGTYEQYF. In DNA form, the CDR3 reads TGCGCCAGCAGCCAAATCTCCGGGACAGGGACCTACGAGCAGTACTTC.

The V call is TRBV27, the J call TRBJ2-7, with 9 positions matching TRBD2. This CDR3 has 15 amino acids. Trimming at V came to 2 bases and at J to 1 base, leaving 3 bases not matched to a gene. Germline CDR1 is MNHEY and CDR2 is SMNVEV (reference sequence). The CDR3 DNA sequence: TGTGCCAGCAGTTTAAGCACTAGCGGGTCCTACGAGCAGTACTTC. This translates into CASSLSTSGSYEQYF.

The chain couples TRBV9 to TRBJ2-3, with TRBD2 identical over 7 bases. V trimming: 2 bases; J trimming: 6 bases; junction bases outside the gene matches: 9. The CDR3 spans 15 residues. CDR1 and CDR2 from the germline V gene are SGDLS and YYNGEE. The DNA for the CDR3 is TGTGCCAGCAGCGTTTATGGGGGAGGGCCGGATACGCAGTATTTT. Its translation is CASSVYGGGPDTQYF.

This rearrangement joins TRBV5-4 to TRBJ2-7; 11 positions match TRBD1. With V trimmed by 0 bases and J by 0 bases, 11 bases remained unmatched. The CDR3 spans 19 residues. Germline lookup yields CDR1 SGHNT and CDR2 YYREEE (reference sequence). CDR3 coding DNA: TGTGCCAGCAGCTTGGGAGGACAGGGGGCCGGCCTTCCCTCCTACGAGCAGTACTTC. Its protein product is CASSLGGQGAGLPSYEQYF. The variable domain in full, with the rest retrieved from reference TRBV5-4 and TRBJ2-7, is ETGVTQSPTHLIKTRGQQVTLRCSSQSGHNTVSWYQQALGQGPQFIFQYYREEENGRGNFPPRFSGLQFPNYSSELNVNALELDDSALYLCASSLGGQGAGLPSYEQYFGPGTRLTVT.

CDR3 in amino acids: CASSTYRGSSYNEQFF. The CDR3 DNA reads TGTGCCAGCAGCACCTACAGGGGAAGCTCCTACAATGAGCAGTTCTTC. V and J are TRBV5-8 and TRBJ2-1, with 7 bases identical to TRBD1. The CDR3 is 16 residues long. After removal of 4 bases from V and 0 bases from J, the junction contained 7 bases not matched to a gene. CDR1 is SGHTS and CDR2 is YDEGEE in the germline V gene.

V and J are TRBV14 and TRBJ2-1; 9 bases map to TRBD2. Looked up from germline, CDR1 is SGHDN and CDR2 is FVKESK. There are 16 residues in the CDR3. Unmatched junction bases numbered 9, after V lost 4 bases and J lost 5 bases. CDR3 sequence (DNA): TGTGCCAGCAGCCCCCTTAGCGGGAGAAACGACAATGAGCAGTTCTTC. Translation: CASSPLSGRNDNEQFF.

As concerns this clone: An end of the junction does not agree with germline; a read error may underlie this. The same CDR3 is also encoded by other DNA sequences in this sample. The chain uses TRBV18 and TRBJ2-2; D perhaps matches TRBD2 (5 bases). Germline V gene sequence: CDR1 KGHSH, CDR2 LQKENI. The CDR3 runs 18 residues. The CDR3: CASSPPVRPSLGSGELFF. The CDR3 nucleotides read TGTGCCAGCTCACCACCTGTACGCCCATCCTTGGGCTCCGGGGAGTTGTTTTTT.

The table lists this clone with a count of one. The V call is TRBV9, the J call TRBJ2-7, with 10 bases matching TRBD2. J was trimmed by 4 bases and V by 0 bases; bases with no gene match: 7. Germline values: CDR1 SGDLS, CDR2 YYNGEE. The CDR3 runs to 16 residues. CDR3 region: CASSVEAGGPEYEQYF. For the CDR3, the DNA is TGTGCCAGCAGCGTAGAAGCGGGAGGGCCAGAGTACGAGCAGTACTTC. The variable domain in full, with the rest retrieved from reference TRBV9 and TRBJ2-7, is DSGVTQTPKHLITATGQRVTLRCSPRSGDLSVYWYQQSLDQGLQFLIQYYNGEERAKGNILERFSAQQFPDLHSELNLSSLELGDSALYFCASSVEAGGPEYEQYFGPGTRLTVT.

J is TRBJ2-5 and V is TRBV28, with 8 bases that match TRBD2. The CDR3 contains 14 residues. Germline V lookup: CDR1 MDHEN, CDR2 SYDVKM. V dropped 7 bases and J dropped 5; count of bases not matched to a gene: 9. The CDR3 loop reads CASTNGGAGETQYF. In nucleotides, the CDR3 is TGTGCCAGCACCAACGGGGGGGCAGGGGAGACCCAGTACTTC. The variable domain in full, with the rest retrieved from reference TRBV28 and TRBJ2-5, is DVKVTQSSRYLVKRTGEKVFLECVQDMDHENMFWYRQDPGLGLRLIYFSYDVKMKEKGDIPEGYSVSREKKERFSLILESASTNQTSMYLCASTNGGAGETQYFGPGTRLLVL.

This rearrangement joins TRBV27 to TRBJ2-3, with TRBD2 identical over 7 bases. The CDR3 consists of 15 residues. V lost 8 bases and J lost 3; bases outside the gene matches: 11. Germline V gives CDR1 MNHEY, CDR2 SMNVEV (reference sequence). CDR3 amino acids: CASAWAGVVTDTQYF. For the CDR3, the DNA is TGTGCCAGCGCTTGGGCGGGAGTCGTTACAGATACGCAGTATTTT.

This clone was seen a single time. The chain has TRBV6-5 and TRBJ2-7; D is ambiguous. This CDR3 is 12 amino acids long. Germline loops: CDR1 MNHEY, CDR2 SVGAGI. Between the trimmed V and J ends, which lost 5 bases and 3 bases, there was a span of 8 bases. The CDR3 DNA follows: TGTGCCAGCAGTACCCCCGGCTACGAGCAGTACTTC. Its protein is CASSTPGYEQYF.

The CDR3 DNA reads TGCAGGGGGGGACAAGAGACCCAGTACTTC. Translation gives CRGGQETQYF. The chain uses TRBV20-1 and TRBJ2-5; tentative D call: TRBD2 (6 bases). Germline lookup yields CDR1 DFQATT and CDR2 SNEGSKA (reference sequence). The CDR3 consists of 10 residues.